This T cell receptor beta chain appears in the sequencing data of a study of shared clonotypes between healthy human individuals. Study findings and constraints: In general, naive subsets displayed greater estimated richness than memory subsets did. Genetic and exposure-history diversity was limited by the few donors.

CD8 cells regarded as naive lacked CD45RO, were positively chosen for CCR7, and omitted terminally differentiated effector memory CD45RA+ cells. Each sample came from a Caucasian adult donor living in Nashville, Tennessee. Between the trimmed V and J ends, which lost 2 bases and 0 bases, there was a span of 8 bases. The CDR3 runs 16 residues. Germline V CDR1 and CDR2: MDHEN, SYDVKM. A word on this clone: Its specificity is unknown.

Sequencing was at deep level. Clones were read by immunoSEQ multiplex PCR, and TCRdb kept only the in-frame ones, dropping some. The profile shows roughly 2.1 million clones, approximately 94% of them singletons. The chain couples TRBV28 to TRBJ2-6; no definite D call. Sequencing used naive CD8+ T cells from PBMCs. The TCR comes from a man younger than 35 in good health. Some clones in this sample may be carry-over from other donors' samples. The CDR3 nucleotides are TGTGCCAGCAGTTTAAAGCGCGGCTCTGGGGCCAACGTCCTGACTTTC. This encodes CASSLKRGSGANVLTF. Variable domain in full (rest from reference TRBV28 and TRBJ2-6): DVKVTQSSRYLVKRTGEKVFLECVQDMDHENMFWYRQDPGLGLRLIYFSYDVKMKEKGDIPEGYSVSREKKERFSLILESASTNQTSMYLCASSLKRGSGANVLTFGAGSRLTVL.